This TCR beta chain is drawn from a study of breast tumors, draining lymph nodes, adjacent tissues. Using its own MiXCR run on the multiplex PCR reads, TCRdb lists one record per CDR3 protein. The data contain about 130,000 distinct CDR3 sequences, 20% to 25% of them singletons. Axillary draining lymph nodes of breast cancer patients supplied the node samples. Per the germline V gene, CDR1 is DFQATT and CDR2 is SNEGSKA (reference sequence). The CDR3 is made up of 14 amino acids. Worth noting for this clonotype: A read error may explain this, as a much larger clone is one base away.

The source of this sequence is a female donor with breast cancer. Some clones in this sample may be carry-over from other donors' samples. V and J are TRBV20-1 and TRBJ2-1; D possibly corresponds to TRBD2 (6 bases). Sequencing was performed on axillary lymph node tissue. The CDR3 reads CSARRGSDYDEQFF. CDR3 coding DNA: TGCAGTGCTAGACGTGGGTCGGACTACGATGAGCAGTTCTTC.